This entry lists 30 T cell receptor beta chains sequenced from one sample in a study of siplizumab effects on memory and regulatory T cells. Sequenced by immunoSEQ multiplex PCR; TCRdb stores in-frame clones only, minus some. The table includes around 110,000 clones, approximately 94% detected once. Specimen: non-Treg CD4+ T cells sorted from blood. The source of these receptors is a human donor in good health.

The DNA for the CDR3 is TGTGCCAGCTCACCTTCCCCCGGGGAAAAACTGTTTTTT. Translating it yields CASSPSPGEKLFF. The rearrangement uses TRBV18 and TRBJ1-4; D not certain. CDR1 is KGHSH, CDR2 LQKENI, per germline. The CDR3 length is 13 residues. Trimming took off 3 bases at V and 8 bases at J, with 10 bases between the two ends.

The rearrangement links TRBV30 to TRBJ2-1; D gene ambiguous. Trimming stripped 0 bases from V and 6 bases from J, with 12 bases between. CDR3 length: 14 residues. Germline V CDR1 and CDR2: GTSNPN, SVGIG (reference sequence). CDR3 amino acids: CAWSVSLAVNEQFF. CDR3 coding DNA: TGTGCCTGGAGTGTATCCCTTGCGGTCAATGAGCAGTTCTTC.

This clone is a singleton in its sample. The chain employs TRBV28 and TRBJ1-2; 7 bases agree with TRBD1. Germline trimming cut 2 bases from V and 5 bases from J; bases unmatched to any gene: 5. This CDR3 is built from 14 residues. Per germline, CDR1 MDHEN and CDR2 SYDVKM. The CDR3 region has the DNA TGTGCCAGCAGTTTAGACAGGGATTCGTATGGCTACACCTTC. Translated, it gives CASSLDRDSYGYTF.

The chain couples TRBV25-1 to TRBJ2-3; D perhaps matches TRBD2 (5 bases). The CDR3 has 14 amino acids. Germline-derived CDR1 and CDR2 are MGHDK and SYGVNS. Trimming took 3 bases from V and 4 from J, leaving 11 bases between them. CDR3 in DNA: TGTGCCAGCAGTGATAGGACTGGCGCAGATACGCAGTATTTT. Its translation is CASSDRTGADTQYF. Supplemented by reference TRBV25-1 and TRBJ2-3, the full variable domain reads EADIYQTPRYLVIGTGKKITLECSQTMGHDKMYWYQQDPGMELHLIHYSYGVNSTEKGDLSSESTVSRIRTEHFPLTLESARPSHTSQYLCASSDRTGADTQYFGPGTRLTVL.

This rearrangement joins TRBV6-1 to TRBJ2-3; weak D call: TRBD2 (6 bases). CDR3 size: 16 residues. Germline CDR1 is MNHNS and CDR2 is SASEGT. V dropped 2 bases and J dropped 0 bases, with 12 bases sitting between them. The CDR3, as DNA: TGTGCCAGCAGTGAAATGGTAGCGGCCAGCACAGATACGCAGTATTTT. This encodes CASSEMVAASTDTQYF.

The V and J genes are TRBV7-2 and TRBJ2-1; perhaps TRBD2 as D (6 bases). The germline V and J ends were trimmed by 1 base and 6 bases, with 10 bases remaining between them. The CDR3 totals 14 residues. The germline V gene encodes CDR1 SGHTA and CDR2 FQGNSA. CDR3 sequence: CASSLVGGSNEQFF. CDR3 bases: TGTGCCAGCAGCTTAGTGGGGGGTAGCAATGAGCAGTTCTTC.

The chain has TRBV19 and TRBJ1-2, with D perhaps matching TRBD1 (5 bases). This CDR3 is built from 12 residues. V was pared by 10 bases and J by 5 bases, with 14 bases between. In germline, CDR1 is LNHDA, CDR2 SQIVND (reference sequence). CDR3 amino acids: CATTGGLYGYTF. For the CDR3, the DNA is TGTGCCACCACCGGGGGATTGTATGGCTACACCTTC.

The V gene is TRBV5-1, the J gene TRBJ2-5; 14 bases are shared with TRBD2. The length of the CDR3 is 16 residues. Trimming removed 4 bases from V and 3 bases from J; junction bases left unmatched: 5. Germline CDR1 reads SGHRS; CDR2 reads YFSETQ. The CDR3 reads CASSVGTSGGKETQYF. CDR3 in DNA: TGCGCCAGCAGCGTCGGGACTAGCGGGGGAAAAGAGACCCAGTACTTC.

The chain has TRBV25-1 and TRBJ2-7, with D perhaps TRBD1 or TRBD2 (6 bases each). Trimming removed 2 bases from V and 0 bases from J, with 20 bases in between. Germline values: CDR1 MGHDK, CDR2 SYGVNS. The CDR3 consists of 18 residues. The CDR3 sequence: CASSEDPKGGDSSYEQYF. The CDR3 nucleotides are TGTGCCAGCAGTGAAGACCCAAAGGGGGGCGATAGCTCCTACGAGCAGTACTTC.

The chain carries TRBV7-2 and TRBJ2-2; 7 bases map to TRBD2. Germline lookup yields CDR1 SGHTA and CDR2 FQGNSA. V lost 0 bases to trimming and J lost 5 bases; unmatched junction nucleotides: 6. The CDR3 has 16 amino acids. This CDR3 is CASSLAPSGGTGELFF. CDR3 sequence (DNA): TGTGCCAGCAGCTTAGCGCCTAGCGGCGGAACCGGGGAGCTGTTTTTT.

This clone is a singleton in its sample. The genes are TRBV18 and TRBJ2-1; tentatively, D is TRBD1 (6 bases). CDR3 size: 17 residues. The V gene's germline CDR1 is KGHSH and CDR2 LQKENI. The ends were cut back, 5 bases at V and 1 base at J, with 18 bases in the middle. CDR3 sequence reads: CASSSRAGTTSYNEQFF. In DNA form, the CDR3 reads TGTGCCAGCTCATCTCGGGCCGGGACAACGTCCTACAATGAGCAGTTCTTC. Filled out from reference TRBV18 and TRBJ2-1, the complete variable domain reads NAGVMQNPRHLVRRRGQEARLRCSPMKGHSHVYWYRQLPEEGLKFMVYLQKENIIDESGMPKERFSAEFPKEGPSILRIQQVVRGDSAAYFCASSSRAGTTSYNEQFFGPGTRLTVL.

J is TRBJ2-5 and V is TRBV7-8; no reliable D call. The CDR3 is 13 residues long. Trimming left V 3 bases short and J 5 bases short, with 10 bases between. Germline assignment: CDR1 SGHVS and CDR2 FQNEAQ. CDR3 nucleotides: TGTGCCAGCAGCTTTTCGGGTGTGGAGACCCAGTACTTC. Translated, it gives CASSFSGVETQYF.

This chain joins TRBV18 and TRBJ1-2; TRBD1 matches at 10 bases. This CDR3 comprises 15 residues. V gave up 3 bases and J gave up 7 bases; unmatched junction bases: 8. CDR1 is KGHSH, CDR2 LQKENI, per germline. The CDR3 loop is CASSPLGGQGLGYTF. The CDR3 coding sequence is TGTGCCAGCTCACCTTTGGGGGGACAGGGGCTTGGCTACACCTTC.

This clone was found once. The chain couples TRBV7-2 to TRBJ2-7; 8 bases align to TRBD1. Germline values: CDR1 SGHTA, CDR2 FQGNSA. The CDR3 consists of 15 residues. V dropped 1 base and J dropped 3; count of bases not matched to a gene: 5. This chain's CDR3 is CASSLGQGKGYEQYF. Written as DNA, the CDR3 is TGTGCCAGCAGCTTAGGACAGGGGAAAGGCTACGAGCAGTACTTC. Together with reference TRBV7-2 and TRBJ2-7, the CDR3 gives the full variable domain: GAGVSQSPSNKVTEKGKDVELRCDPISGHTALYWYRQSLGQGLEFLIYFQGNSAPDKSGLPSDRFSAERTGGSVSTLTIQRTQQEDSAVYLCASSLGQGKGYEQYFGPGTRLTVT.

This chain links TRBV18 with TRBJ1-4; D call uncertain. Germline CDR1 is KGHSH and CDR2 is LQKENI. The CDR3 loop spans 16 amino acids. V gave up 3 bases and J gave up 0 bases, with 11 bases separating them. The CDR3 DNA reads TGTGCCAGCTCACCGCAGGACCTAGCAACTAATGAAAAACTGTTTTTT. Residues: CASSPQDLATNEKLFF.

The chain recombines TRBV15 with TRBJ2-3; D perhaps matches TRBD2 (5 bases). Germline loops: CDR1 LNHNV, CDR2 YYDKDF (reference sequence). This CDR3 spans 15 amino acids. The V end lost 1 base, the J end lost 2 bases, and 10 bases lay between the germline ends. CDR3 coding DNA: TGTGCCACCAGCAGAGCCACGGGGAACACAGATACGCAGTATTTT. Its protein product is CATSRATGNTDTQYF.

The V call is TRBV5-1, the J call TRBJ1-1; D is uncertain. This CDR3 contains 14 residues. The germline CDR1 and CDR2 sequences are SGHRS and YFSETQ. V gave up 0 bases and J gave up 4 bases, with 10 bases separating them. Here the CDR3 DNA reads TGCGCCAGCAGCTTGGGGCTAGCGAGCACTGAAGCTTTCTTT. This encodes CASSLGLASTEAFF.

V and J are TRBV6-1 and TRBJ2-1; possibly TRBD1 or TRBD2 for D (5 bases each). V lost 8 bases to trimming and J lost 4 bases, with 15 bases between them. Germline loops: CDR1 MNHNS, CDR2 SASEGT. The CDR3 spans 14 residues. The CDR3 coding sequence is TGTGCCAGCCGGGGACCGAACACTTACAATGAGCAGTTCTTC. Its translation is CASRGPNTYNEQFF.

The chain recombines TRBV11-2 with TRBJ2-3; D tentatively fits TRBD1 or TRBD2 (5 bases each). Trimming shortened V by 3 bases and J by 1 base, and 17 bases separated the two germline ends. The CDR3 sequence is 17 residues long. Germline loops: CDR1 SGHAT, CDR2 FQNNGV. For the CDR3, the DNA is TGTGCCAGCAGCTTTCTCACCGGGACGGAGGGCACAGATACGCAGTATTTT. It encodes CASSFLTGTEGTDTQYF. Using reference TRBV11-2 and TRBJ2-3 for the parts outside the CDR3, the full variable domain is EAGVAQSPRYKIIEKRQSVAFWCNPISGHATLYWYQQILGQGPKLLIQFQNNGVVDDSQLPKDRFSAERLKGVDSTLKIQPAKLEDSAVYLCASSFLTGTEGTDTQYFGPGTRLTVL.

The rearrangement uses TRBV10-1 and TRBJ2-1, with TRBD1 matching over 8 bases. V dropped 6 bases and J dropped 2; count of bases not matched to a gene: 6. Germline CDR1 reads WNHNN; CDR2 reads SYGVQD (reference sequence). The CDR3 runs to 15 residues. The CDR3 DNA follows: TGCGCCAGCAGAAGCGGACAGGGACCCTACAATGAGCAGTTCTTC. This codes for CASRSGQGPYNEQFF.

The CDR3 sequence: CSALGNEQFF. DNA of the CDR3: TGCAGTGCTTTAGGCAATGAGCAGTTCTTC. The gene calls are TRBV20-1 and TRBJ2-1; the D is unclear. V lost 5 bases and J 6 bases, leaving 5 bases between the germline ends. In germline, CDR1 is DFQATT, CDR2 SNEGSKA (reference sequence). The CDR3 loop spans 10 amino acids.

The rearrangement joins TRBV5-1 to TRBJ2-3; 10 bases are shared with TRBD2. CDR1 is SGHRS and CDR2 is YFSETQ in the germline V gene. The CDR3 runs 14 residues. The junction had 3 bases not matched to a gene; V was cut back by 4 bases and J by 4 bases. CDR3 coding DNA: TGCGCCAGCAGCGCGCTAGCGGGAGCAGATACGCAGTATTTT. Translated, it gives CASSALAGADTQYF.

This sequence joins TRBV4-1 and TRBJ2-3; 12 bases line up with TRBD2. The CDR3 runs to 17 residues. J was trimmed by 5 bases and V by 4 bases; bases with no gene match: 10. Germline V gene lookup returns CDR1 MGHRA and CDR2 YSYEKL. CDR3 amino acids: CASSLRASGGAGDTQYF. Here the CDR3 DNA reads TGCGCCAGCAGCCTAAGGGCTAGCGGGGGGGCCGGAGATACGCAGTATTTT.

This sequence joins TRBV11-3 and TRBJ2-3; the D call may be TRBD1 or TRBD2 (5 bases each). Per the germline V gene, CDR1 is SGHNT and CDR2 is YENEEA. V lost 5 bases to trimming and J lost 3 bases, with 12 bases between them. This CDR3 spans 14 amino acids. The CDR3 bases are TGTGCCAGCAGCCCCCATGGGGGAACAGATACGCAGTATTTT. As protein: CASSPHGGTDTQYF.

The rearrangement uses TRBV7-2 and TRBJ1-2, with 8 bases fitting TRBD1. V shed 5 bases, J shed 4 bases, and the junction held 3 bases outside the gene matches. The CDR3 length is 13 residues. CDR1 is SGHTA and CDR2 is FQGNSA in the germline V gene. DNA for the CDR3: TGTGCCAGCAGCCCAGGACAGGGCTATGGCTACACCTTC. Translated, it gives CASSPGQGYGYTF.

The V gene is TRBV5-5, the J gene TRBJ2-4; 11 bases align to TRBD1. V gave up 2 bases and J gave up 6 bases; unmatched junction bases: 1. The CDR3 runs to 14 residues. Germline V gives CDR1 SGHKS, CDR2 YYEKEE (reference sequence). The CDR3 reads CASSLGQGANIQYF. The CDR3 DNA follows: TGTGCCAGCAGCTTAGGACAGGGGGCAAACATTCAGTACTTC.

J is TRBJ1-1 and V is TRBV18; D gene uncertain. This CDR3 has 13 amino acids. The germline V and J ends were trimmed by 5 bases and 0 bases, with 7 bases remaining between them. CDR1 KGHSH and CDR2 LQKENI come from the germline V gene. In DNA, the CDR3 is TGTGCCAGCTCAGACACCCTGAACACTGAAGCTTTCTTT. Translating gives CASSDTLNTEAFF.

The chain combines TRBV6-5 with TRBJ2-5; D is uncertain. Germline V gene sequence: CDR1 MNHEY, CDR2 SVGAGI. CDR3 length equals 14 residues. Trimming removed 5 bases from V and 9 bases from J, with 19 bases in between. CDR3 amino acids: CASSPSGPQKAQYF. For the CDR3, the DNA is TGTGCCAGCAGTCCCTCCGGGCCCCAGAAGGCCCAGTACTTC.

This clone was seen a few times. The chain carries TRBV5-1 and TRBJ1-6; 10 positions match TRBD1. Germline CDR1 and CDR2: SGHRS and YFSETQ. V was pared by 3 bases and J by 7 bases, with 4 bases of the junction left unmatched. The CDR3 length is 15 residues. The chain's CDR3 is CASSSLGQGNSPLHF. DNA of the CDR3: TGCGCCAGCAGCTCCCTGGGACAGGGGAATTCACCCCTCCACTTT.

V is TRBV5-6 and J is TRBJ2-7; D is unresolved. The V end lost 4 bases, the J end lost 6 bases, and 20 bases lay between the germline ends. In germline, CDR1 is SGHDT, CDR2 YYEEEE. This CDR3 comprises 15 residues. The CDR3 is CASSETDVRSGEQYF. In nucleotides, the CDR3 is TGTGCCAGCAGCGAAACGGACGTCCGGTCCGGCGAGCAGTACTTC.